A single sample is the source of the 15 T cell receptor beta chains below, sequenced in a study of cytomegalovirus exposure and HLA in healthy donors. A multiplex PCR was run with 60 Vbeta primers and 13 Jbeta primers. The protocol was immunoSEQ multiplex PCR, while the TCRdb copy is restricted to in-frame clones and leaves out a portion. The data contain some 160,000 clones, over 75% of them singletons. Sequenced input: PBMCs. The receptor source for this set is a woman in her twenties or thirties in good health and CMV-seronegative.

This clone has a single count. This chain connects TRBV6-5 to TRBJ1-5; 7 bases are shared with TRBD1. The CDR3 length is 15 residues. Germline V gene sequence: CDR1 MNHEY, CDR2 SVGAGI. J was trimmed by 6 bases and V by 6 bases; bases with no gene match: 11. The CDR3 sequence is CASRGNRGWSQPQHF. The CDR3 DNA follows: TGTGCCAGCAGAGGTAACAGGGGATGGAGTCAGCCCCAGCATTTT.

The chain carries TRBV7-2 and TRBJ2-7; D is possibly TRBD1 (5 bases). With 5 bases removed from V and 2 bases from J, the gap between germline ends came to 19 bases. CDR1 and CDR2 from the germline V gene are SGHTA and FQGNSA. This CDR3 contains 16 residues. The CDR3 bases are TGTGCCAGCAGCGATAGAACCCACAGGAGACCCTACGAGCAGTACTTC. The encoded protein is CASSDRTHRRPYEQYF.

The chain couples TRBV27 to TRBJ2-7; perhaps TRBD2 as D (5 bases). The germline V gene encodes CDR1 MNHEY and CDR2 SMNVEV (reference sequence). This CDR3 region has 14 residues. The V end was cut by 3 bases, the J end by 7 bases, with 16 bases between. DNA of the CDR3: TGTGCCAGCAGTTTGAGGGCCGGATCGTTGGAGCAGTACTTC. This sequence encodes CASSLRAGSLEQYF.

The CDR3 sequence is CSVLRGFDTEAFF. CDR3 bases: TGCAGCGTTCTTAGGGGGTTTGACACTGAAGCTTTCTTT. The V gene is TRBV29-1, the J gene TRBJ1-1, with D possibly matching TRBD1 (6 bases). Germline V lookup: CDR1 SQVTM, CDR2 ANQGSEA. Trimming took off 5 bases at V and 3 bases at J, with 13 bases between the two ends. The CDR3 length is 13 residues.

This clone was seen a handful of times. V gene TRBV6-1 combines with J gene TRBJ2-7; 7 bases are shared with TRBD1. Germline CDR1 MNHNS, CDR2 SASEGT. The CDR3 covers 16 residues. The ends lost 1 base at V and 6 bases at J; junction bases unmatched: 12. The CDR3 region has the DNA TGTGCCAGCAGTGAAGTAGGGGGCTTAAACCCCGGCGAGCAGTACTTC. This gives the protein CASSEVGGLNPGEQYF.

This clone was recorded once. This rearrangement joins TRBV6-1 to TRBJ2-3; 7 bases map to TRBD2. Germline V gene lookup returns CDR1 MNHNS and CDR2 SASEGT. This CDR3 is built from 13 residues. The ends lost 6 bases at V and 6 bases at J; junction bases unmatched: 6. The CDR3 sequence is CASSLAGRDTQYF. In DNA, the CDR3 is TGTGCCAGCAGCCTAGCCGGGAGGGATACGCAGTATTTT.

The chain employs TRBV7-4 and TRBJ2-7; tentative D call: TRBD1 (6 bases). The germline V and J ends were trimmed by 3 bases and 2 bases, with 11 bases remaining between them. The CDR3 runs to 14 residues. CDR1 and CDR2 from the germline V gene are SGHVT and SQSDAQ. The CDR3: CASSFPTGTYEQYF. The CDR3 nucleotides are TGTGCCAGCAGCTTCCCAACAGGGACCTACGAGCAGTACTTC.

The table lists this clone with a few counts. The chain employs TRBV6-1 and TRBJ1-5; TRBD1 might be the D (6 bases). Trimming pared 11 bases from V and 0 bases from J, leaving 14 bases between. The CDR3 length is 14 residues. Germline V gene data show CDR1 as MNHNS and CDR2 as SASEGT. The CDR3 protein is CASSGAVSNQPQHF. The CDR3 DNA reads TGTGCCTCCTCAGGGGCAGTTAGCAATCAGCCCCAGCATTTT.

The chain uses TRBV2 and TRBJ1-1; D is unclear. The CDR3 consists of 14 residues. Trimming removed 9 bases at V and 3 bases at J, with 17 bases between. Germline CDR1 is SNHLY and CDR2 is FYNNEI. CDR3 nucleotide sequence: TGTGCCAGAGCACAGACGGTGGTGGACACTGAAGCTTTCTTT. Protein sequence: CARAQTVVDTEAFF.

This clone was observed a few times. A junction boundary mismatches the germline segment, possibly from a read error. In DNA form, the CDR3 reads TGTGCCAGCAGCTTAGGAACAGGGGGACCTGAATTC. Amino acid sequence: CASSLGTGGPEF. The chain joins TRBV7-9 to TRBJ1-2; 8 bases match TRBD1. This CDR3 is built from 12 residues. Germline CDR1 is SEHNR and CDR2 is FQNEAQ (reference sequence).

The gene calls are TRBV7-9 and TRBJ1-4, with TRBD1 identical over 11 bases. CDR1 and CDR2 from the germline V gene are SEHNR and FQNEAQ (reference sequence). After removal of 4 bases from V and 12 bases from J, the junction contained 10 bases not matched to a gene. The CDR3 sequence is 15 residues long. The CDR3 region is CASSSTGTGGRELFF. The CDR3 DNA reads TGTGCCAGCAGCTCCACCGGGACAGGGGGTAGGGAACTGTTTTTT.

The rearrangement uses TRBV6-5 and TRBJ2-7; 7 bases are a match to TRBD1. Per the germline V gene, CDR1 is MNHEY and CDR2 is SVGAGI. The CDR3 length is 14 residues. The ends lost 5 bases at V and 2 bases at J; junction bases unmatched: 6. The CDR3: CASSPDRVAYEQYF. CDR3 DNA sequence: TGTGCCAGCAGTCCTGACAGGGTGGCCTACGAGCAGTACTTC.

The chain employs TRBV5-1 and TRBJ2-2; 7 bases line up with TRBD2. This CDR3 is built from 15 residues. The ends lost 1 base at V and 6 bases at J; junction bases unmatched: 6. Germline values: CDR1 SGHRS, CDR2 YFSETQ. The CDR3 reads CASSLNRGEAGELFF. The CDR3 region has the DNA TGCGCCAGCAGCTTGAACCGGGGGGAGGCCGGGGAGCTGTTTTTT.

The chain joins TRBV18 to TRBJ1-1, with a tentative D call TRBD1 (6 bases). The CDR3 has 15 amino acids. With 2 bases removed from V and 4 bases from J, the gap between germline ends came to 14 bases. Germline V gene sequence: CDR1 KGHSH, CDR2 LQKENI. CDR3 protein: CASSPEVGGLTEAFF. DNA for the CDR3: TGTGCCAGCTCACCAGAGGTAGGGGGTCTCACTGAAGCTTTCTTT.

This clone was seen only once. The sample carries other DNA sequences with the same CDR3. V gene TRBV5-1 combines with J gene TRBJ2-5, with a weak D call TRBD2 (5 bases). Germline values: CDR1 SGHRS, CDR2 YFSETQ. Trimming shortened V by 2 bases and J by 4 bases, and 9 bases separated the two germline ends. This CDR3 region has 13 residues. The chain's CDR3 is CASSFRGGETQYF. The CDR3 DNA follows: TGCGCCAGCAGCTTCCGGGGTGGAGAGACCCAGTACTTC.